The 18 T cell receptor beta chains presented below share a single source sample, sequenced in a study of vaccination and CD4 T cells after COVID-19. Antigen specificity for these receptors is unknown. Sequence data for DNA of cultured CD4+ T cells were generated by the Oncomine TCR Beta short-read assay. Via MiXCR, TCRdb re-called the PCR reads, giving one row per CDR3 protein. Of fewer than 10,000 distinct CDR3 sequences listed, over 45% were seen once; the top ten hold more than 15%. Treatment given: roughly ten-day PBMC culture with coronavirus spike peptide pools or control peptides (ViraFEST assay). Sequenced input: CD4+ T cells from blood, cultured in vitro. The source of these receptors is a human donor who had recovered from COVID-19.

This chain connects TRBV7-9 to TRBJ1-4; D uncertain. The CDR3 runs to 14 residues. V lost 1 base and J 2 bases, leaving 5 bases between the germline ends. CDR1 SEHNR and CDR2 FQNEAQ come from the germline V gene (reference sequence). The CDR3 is CASSLGGTNEKLFF. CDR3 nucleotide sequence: TGTGCCAGCAGCTTAGGGGGTACTAATGAAAAACTGTTTTTT.

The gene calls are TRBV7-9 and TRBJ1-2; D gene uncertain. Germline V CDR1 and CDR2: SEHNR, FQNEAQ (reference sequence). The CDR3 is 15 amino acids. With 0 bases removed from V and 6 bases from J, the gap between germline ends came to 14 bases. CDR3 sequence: CASSLASSLADGYTF. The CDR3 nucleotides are TGTGCCAGCAGCTTAGCGTCGTCTTTGGCCGATGGCTACACCTTC.

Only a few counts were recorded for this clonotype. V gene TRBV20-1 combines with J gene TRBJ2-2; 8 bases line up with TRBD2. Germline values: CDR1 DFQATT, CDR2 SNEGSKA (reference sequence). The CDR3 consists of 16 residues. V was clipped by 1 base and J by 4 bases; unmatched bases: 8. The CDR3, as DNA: TGCAGTGCTAGAGTCGGGGGGGCGCGAAGCACCGGGGAGCTGTTTTTT. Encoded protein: CSARVGGARSTGELFF.

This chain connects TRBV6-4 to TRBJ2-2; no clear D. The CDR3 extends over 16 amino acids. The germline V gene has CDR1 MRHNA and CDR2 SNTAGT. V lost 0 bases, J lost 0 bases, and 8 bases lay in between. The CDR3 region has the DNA TGTGCCAGCAGTGACTCACGGCGGTCGAACACCGGGGAGCTGTTTTTT. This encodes CASSDSRRSNTGELFF.

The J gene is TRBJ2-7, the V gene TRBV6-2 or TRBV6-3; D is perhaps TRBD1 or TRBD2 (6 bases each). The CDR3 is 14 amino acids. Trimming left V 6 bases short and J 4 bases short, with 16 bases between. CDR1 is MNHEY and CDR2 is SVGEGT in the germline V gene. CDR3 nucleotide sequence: TGTGCCAGCAGCCAAACAAAAGGGGGGTACGAGCAGTACTTC. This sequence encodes CASSQTKGGYEQYF.

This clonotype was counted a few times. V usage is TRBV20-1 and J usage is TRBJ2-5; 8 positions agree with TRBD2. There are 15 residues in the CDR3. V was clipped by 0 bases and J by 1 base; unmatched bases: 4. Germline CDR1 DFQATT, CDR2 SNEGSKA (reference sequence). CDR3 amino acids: CSARDGLAGQETQYF. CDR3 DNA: TGCAGTGCTAGAGATGGGCTAGCGGGCCAAGAGACCCAGTACTTC.

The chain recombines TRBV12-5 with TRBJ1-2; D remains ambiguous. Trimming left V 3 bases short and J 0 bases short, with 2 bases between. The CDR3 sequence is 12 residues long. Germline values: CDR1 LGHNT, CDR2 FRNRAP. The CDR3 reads CASGFSNYGYTF. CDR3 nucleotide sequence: TGTGCTAGTGGTTTCTCTAACTATGGCTACACCTTC.

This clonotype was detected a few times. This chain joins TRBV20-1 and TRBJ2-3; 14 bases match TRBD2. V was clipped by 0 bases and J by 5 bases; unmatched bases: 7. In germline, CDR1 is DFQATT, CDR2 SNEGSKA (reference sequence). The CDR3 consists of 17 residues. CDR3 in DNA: TGCAGTGCTAGAGATCCGACTAGCGGGAGGGCCGTAGATACGCAGTATTTT. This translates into CSARDPTSGRAVDTQYF.

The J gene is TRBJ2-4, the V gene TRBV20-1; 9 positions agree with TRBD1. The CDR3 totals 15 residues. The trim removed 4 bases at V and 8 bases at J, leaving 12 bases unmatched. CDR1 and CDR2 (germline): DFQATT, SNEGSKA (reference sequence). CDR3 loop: CSAIQPGQGGDIQYF. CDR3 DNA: TGCAGTGCTATACAACCGGGACAGGGTGGGGACATTCAGTACTTC.

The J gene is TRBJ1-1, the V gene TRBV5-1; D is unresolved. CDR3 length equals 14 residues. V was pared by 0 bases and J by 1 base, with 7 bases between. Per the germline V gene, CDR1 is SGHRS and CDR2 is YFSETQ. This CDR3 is CASSLAGRNTEAFF. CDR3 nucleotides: TGCGCCAGCAGCTTGGCGGGGAGGAACACTGAAGCTTTCTTT.

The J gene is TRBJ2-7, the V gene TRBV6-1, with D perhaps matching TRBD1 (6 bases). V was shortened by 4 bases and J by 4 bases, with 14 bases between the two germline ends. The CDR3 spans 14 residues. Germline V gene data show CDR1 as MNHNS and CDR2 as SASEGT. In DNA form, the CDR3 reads TGTGCCAGCAGTGGCCGAAACAGGGATTACGAGCAGTACTTC. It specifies CASSGRNRDYEQYF.

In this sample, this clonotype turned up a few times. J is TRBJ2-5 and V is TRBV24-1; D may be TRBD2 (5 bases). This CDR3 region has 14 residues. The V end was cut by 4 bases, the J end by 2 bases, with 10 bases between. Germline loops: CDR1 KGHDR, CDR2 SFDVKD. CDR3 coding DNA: TGTGCCACCAGTGACCGACGGACTCAAGAGACCCAGTACTTC. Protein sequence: CATSDRRTQETQYF.

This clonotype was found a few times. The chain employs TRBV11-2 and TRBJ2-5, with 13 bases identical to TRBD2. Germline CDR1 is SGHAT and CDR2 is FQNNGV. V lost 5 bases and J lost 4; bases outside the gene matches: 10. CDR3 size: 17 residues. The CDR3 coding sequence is TGTGCCAGCAGCCCAACCAAGGGACTAGCGGGATTAGAGACCCAGTACTTC. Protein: CASSPTKGLAGLETQYF.

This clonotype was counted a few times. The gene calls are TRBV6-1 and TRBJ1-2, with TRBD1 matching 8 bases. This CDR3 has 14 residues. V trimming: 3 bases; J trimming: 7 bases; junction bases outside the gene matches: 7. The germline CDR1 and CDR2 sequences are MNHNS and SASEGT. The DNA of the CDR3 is TGTGCCAGCAGTGAGGCAGGGGGCGCGGGTGGCTACACCTTC. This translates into CASSEAGGAGGYTF.

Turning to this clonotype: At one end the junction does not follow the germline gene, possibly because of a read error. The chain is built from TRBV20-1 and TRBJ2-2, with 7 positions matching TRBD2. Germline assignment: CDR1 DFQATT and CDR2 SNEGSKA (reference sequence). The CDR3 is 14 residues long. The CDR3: CSAPAEVFGGGLFF. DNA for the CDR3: TGCAGTGCCCCGGCGGAAGTTTTCGGCGGGGGGCTGTTTTTT.

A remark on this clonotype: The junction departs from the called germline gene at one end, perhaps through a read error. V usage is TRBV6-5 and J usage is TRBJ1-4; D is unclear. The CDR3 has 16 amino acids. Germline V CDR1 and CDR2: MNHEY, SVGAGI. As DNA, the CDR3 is TGTGCCAGCAGCTACTCCCCGACCCTGTCGGGTGAAAAACTGTTTTTT. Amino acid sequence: CASSYSPTLSGEKLFF.

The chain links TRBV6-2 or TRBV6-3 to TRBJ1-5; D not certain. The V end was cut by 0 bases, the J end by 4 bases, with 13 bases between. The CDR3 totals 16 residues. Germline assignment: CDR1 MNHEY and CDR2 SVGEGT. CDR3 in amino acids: CASSYSIGVGNQPQHF. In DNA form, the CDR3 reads TGTGCCAGCAGTTACTCGATTGGGGTGGGAAATCAGCCCCAGCATTTT.

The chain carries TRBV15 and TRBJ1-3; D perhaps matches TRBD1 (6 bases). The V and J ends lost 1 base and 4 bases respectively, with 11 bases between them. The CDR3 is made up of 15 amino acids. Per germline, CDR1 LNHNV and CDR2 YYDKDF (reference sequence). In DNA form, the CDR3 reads TGTGCCACCAGCAGAGTACAGGGCTCAGGAAACACCATATATTTT. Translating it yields CATSRVQGSGNTIYF.